The next 20 T cell receptor beta chains were all read from a single sample in a study of early T cells in non-severe SARS-CoV-2 infection. TCRdb recomputed calls from the 5' RACE reads with MiXCR, one row per CDR3 protein. The sample comprises under 70,000 distinct CDR3 sequences, around 14% of which are singletons, and less than 12% rests with the top ten. Specimen: whole blood, collected at baseline. These receptors were collected from an adult who was a healthcare worker with PCR-confirmed SARS-CoV-2 infection or an uninfected control (not recorded which).

This clonotype was detected ten times or more. J is TRBJ2-3 and V is TRBV2, with D perhaps matching TRBD1 or TRBD2 (5 bases each). Germline CDR1 is SNHLY and CDR2 is FYNNEI. The CDR3 extends over 15 amino acids. With 3 bases removed from V and 2 bases from J, the gap between germline ends came to 12 bases. For the CDR3, the DNA is TGTGCCAGCAGTGAGATGGGGACCGCCACAGATACGCAGTATTTT. It specifies CASSEMGTATDTQYF.

This clonotype occurred a few times. The chain employs TRBV27 and TRBJ1-2; TRBD1 might be the D (6 bases). Trimming removed 3 bases at V and 4 bases at J, with 12 bases between. This CDR3 region has 14 residues. CDR1 and CDR2 (germline): MNHEY, SMNVEV (reference sequence). In DNA form, the CDR3 reads TGTGCCAGCAGTTTGGGGGGCTTCCCCTATGGCTACACCTTC. Translating gives CASSLGGFPYGYTF.

This chain uses TRBV6-2 or TRBV6-3 with TRBJ2-2; 10 bases align to TRBD2. The CDR3 sequence is 20 residues long. After removal of 4 bases from V and 10 bases from J, the junction contained 24 bases not matched to a gene. The germline gives CDR1 MNHEY, CDR2 SVGEGT. CDR3 sequence: CASSSPLGSGRLKGTEELFF. The CDR3 DNA sequence: TGTGCCAGCAGTTCTCCCCTAGGTAGCGGGAGGCTAAAGGGGACGGAGGAGCTGTTTTTT.

The table lists this clonotype with many counts. The CDR3 reads CASSSGISTGELFF. As DNA, the CDR3 is TGTGCCAGCAGTTCAGGGATTTCTACCGGGGAGCTGTTTTTT. The rearrangement links TRBV7-9 to TRBJ2-2, with D maybe TRBD1 (5 bases). Germline CDR1 SEHNR, CDR2 FQNEAQ (reference sequence). This CDR3 contains 14 residues. V was cut by 6 bases and J by 5 bases, with 13 bases left in between.

The V gene is TRBV12-3 or TRBV12-4, the J gene TRBJ2-7; unclear D gene. Trimming left V 1 base short and J 3 bases short, with 16 bases between. The CDR3 sequence is 16 residues long. CDR3 sequence: CASSLGAETHLYEQYF. As DNA, the CDR3 is TGTGCCAGCAGTTTAGGGGCCGAGACTCACCTCTACGAGCAGTACTTC.

Only a few counts were recorded for this clonotype. The genes are TRBV2 and TRBJ1-1; 12 bases map to TRBD1. Germline values: CDR1 SNHLY, CDR2 FYNNEI. The CDR3 contains 16 residues. J lost 1 base, V lost 6 bases, and 6 bases had no gene match. The CDR3 region has the DNA TGTGCCAGCAGGGGACAGGGGGCGCGAACGAACACTGAAGCTTTCTTT. Translated: CASRGQGARTNTEAFF.

There are a few counts of this clonotype. The chain combines TRBV25-1 with TRBJ2-4; 7 bases align to TRBD2. This CDR3 comprises 15 residues. Per the germline V gene, CDR1 is MGHDK and CDR2 is SYGVNS. The trim removed 6 bases at V and 0 bases at J, leaving 5 bases unmatched. The CDR3 here is CASRGREEAKNIQYF. The CDR3 DNA reads TGTGCCAGCAGGGGCCGGGAGGAAGCCAAAAACATTCAGTACTTC.

This clonotype has just a few counts. V is TRBV25-1 and J is TRBJ1-3, with a tentative D call TRBD1 (6 bases). CDR1 MGHDK and CDR2 SYGVNS come from the germline V gene. The CDR3 is made up of 15 amino acids. V dropped 6 bases and J dropped 0 bases, with 12 bases sitting between them. Here the CDR3 reads CASSAPGVSGNTIYF. The CDR3 DNA sequence: TGTGCCAGCAGCGCCCCAGGGGTCTCTGGAAACACCATATATTTT.

V and J are TRBV11-2 and TRBJ2-7; no definite D call. Trimming stripped 2 bases from V and 2 bases from J, with 7 bases between. CDR3 length equals 13 residues. Germline assignment: CDR1 SGHAT and CDR2 FQNNGV. Here the CDR3 DNA reads TGTGCCAGCAGCTTAATTAGCCCCTACGAGCAGTACTTC. Translated, it gives CASSLISPYEQYF.

A few counts support this clonotype. The chain is built from TRBV29-1 and TRBJ2-7; 8 bases map to TRBD1. This CDR3 has 14 residues. Trimming took 7 bases from V and 5 from J; bases not matched to a gene: 13. Germline-derived CDR1 and CDR2 are SQVTM and ANQGSEA. The CDR3 region is CSASLDRGGNEQYF. DNA for the CDR3: TGCAGCGCCAGTCTCGACAGGGGCGGGAACGAGCAGTACTTC.

The chain employs TRBV7-9 and TRBJ2-7; tentative D call: TRBD2 (5 bases). The CDR3 loop spans 14 amino acids. Germline lookup yields CDR1 SEHNR and CDR2 FQNEAQ (reference sequence). The V gene lost 2 bases and the J gene lost 1 base, with 9 bases spanning the gap. CDR3 loop: CASSLRGGSYEQYF. The CDR3 DNA sequence: TGTGCCAGCAGCTTAAGAGGCGGGTCCTACGAGCAGTACTTC.

J is TRBJ2-1 and V is TRBV11-2, with 13 positions matching TRBD2. CDR1 is SGHAT and CDR2 is FQNNGV in the germline V gene. The V and J ends lost 6 bases and 3 bases, in that order; junction bases with no gene match: 8. CDR3 length: 17 residues. CDR3 DNA sequence: TGTGCCAGCAGTCGGACTAGCGGGAGAATGGACTACAATGAGCAGTTCTTC. Encoded protein: CASSRTSGRMDYNEQFF.

This clonotype was counted ten times or more. This chain's CDR3 is CASSLRLDRGLYEQYF. DNA of the CDR3: TGTGCCAGCAGTTTACGTCTGGACAGGGGGCTATACGAGCAGTACTTC. This chain connects TRBV27 to TRBJ2-7; TRBD1 agrees at 11 bases. Germline CDR1 reads MNHEY; CDR2 reads SMNVEV (reference sequence). V dropped 2 bases and J dropped 4; count of bases not matched to a gene: 7. This CDR3 region has 16 residues.

The rearrangement joins TRBV20-1 to TRBJ2-2; D is unresolved. Germline CDR1 DFQATT, CDR2 SNEGSKA (reference sequence). V was shortened by 4 bases and J by 3 bases, with 9 bases between the two germline ends. This CDR3 has 13 residues. CDR3 in DNA: TGCAGTGCTATCGGACCCTACACCGGGGAGCTGTTTTTT. This codes for CSAIGPYTGELFF.

This clonotype was counted only a few times. The gene calls are TRBV11-2 and TRBJ2-3; 8 positions match TRBD2. The V and J ends lost 2 bases and 3 bases, in that order; junction bases with no gene match: 10. There are 17 residues in the CDR3. CDR1 and CDR2 from the germline V gene are SGHAT and FQNNGV. CDR3 DNA sequence: TGTGCCAGCAGCTTATTTCCGGGGGGGCGTGGAACAGATACGCAGTATTTT. It is translated as CASSLFPGGRGTDTQYF.

This clonotype showed up just a few times. The V gene is TRBV27, the J gene TRBJ1-5; tentative D call: TRBD1 (5 bases). Trimming shortened V by 2 bases and J by 2 bases, and 10 bases separated the two germline ends. Germline CDR1 reads MNHEY; CDR2 reads SMNVEV (reference sequence). The CDR3 is 15 amino acids. CDR3 in DNA: TGTGCCAGCAGTTTAACCAGGGAGGGCAATCAGCCCCAGCATTTT. Protein sequence: CASSLTREGNQPQHF.

By frequency in the sample, this clonotype is medium-sized. J is TRBJ1-5 and V is TRBV7-9; D is ambiguous. CDR3 length: 16 amino acids. Trimming cost V 5 bases and J 2 bases, with 16 bases left between them. Per the germline V gene, CDR1 is SEHNR and CDR2 is FQNEAQ (reference sequence). The CDR3, as DNA: TGTGCCAGCAGCCCCTCTTCTTCGGCCCGCAATCAGCCCCAGCATTTT. Protein product: CASSPSSSARNQPQHF.

This clonotype came up a few times. The chain combines TRBV5-6 with TRBJ2-7; D is unresolved. The CDR3 has 14 residues. Between the trimmed V and J ends, which lost 4 bases and 3 bases, there was a span of 14 bases. Germline CDR1 reads SGHDT; CDR2 reads YYEEEE. CDR3 amino acids: CASSKDPLGYEQYF. The CDR3 region has the DNA TGTGCCAGCAGCAAGGACCCTTTAGGCTACGAGCAGTACTTC.

Only a few counts were recorded for this clonotype. The chain employs TRBV7-2 and TRBJ2-7; D gene ambiguous. The V gene's germline CDR1 is SGHTA and CDR2 FQGNSA. V dropped 1 base and J dropped 2 bases, with 6 bases sitting between them. CDR3 length equals 13 residues. CDR3 sequence: CASSLVEAYEQYF. CDR3 sequence (DNA): TGTGCCAGCAGCTTAGTCGAGGCCTACGAGCAGTACTTC. The variable domain in full, with the rest retrieved from reference TRBV7-2 and TRBJ2-7, is GAGVSQSPSNKVTEKGKDVELRCDPISGHTALYWYRQSLGQGLEFLIYFQGNSAPDKSGLPSDRFSAERTGGSVSTLTIQRTQQEDSAVYLCASSLVEAYEQYFGPGTRLTVT.

This clonotype was seen more than once but under ten times. V gene TRBV5-1 combines with J gene TRBJ2-6; 8 bases fit TRBD1. The ends lost 4 bases at V and 4 bases at J; junction bases unmatched: 13. This CDR3 comprises 18 residues. The V gene's germline CDR1 is SGHRS and CDR2 YFSETQ. Here the CDR3 reads CASSPTPGGAGGANVLTF. The CDR3 DNA reads as TGCGCCAGCAGCCCCACTCCAGGGGGCGCGGGCGGGGCCAACGTCCTGACTTTC.